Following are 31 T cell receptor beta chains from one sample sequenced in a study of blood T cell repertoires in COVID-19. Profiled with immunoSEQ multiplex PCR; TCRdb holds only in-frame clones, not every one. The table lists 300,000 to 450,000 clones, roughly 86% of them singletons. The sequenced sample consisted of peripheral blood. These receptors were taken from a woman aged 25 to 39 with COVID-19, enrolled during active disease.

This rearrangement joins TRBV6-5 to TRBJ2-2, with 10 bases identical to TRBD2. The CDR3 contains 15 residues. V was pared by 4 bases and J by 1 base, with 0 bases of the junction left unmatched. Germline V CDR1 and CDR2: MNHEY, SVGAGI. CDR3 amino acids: CASSSSGRNTGELFF. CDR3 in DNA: TGTGCCAGCAGTTCTAGCGGGAGGAACACCGGGGAGCTGTTTTTT.

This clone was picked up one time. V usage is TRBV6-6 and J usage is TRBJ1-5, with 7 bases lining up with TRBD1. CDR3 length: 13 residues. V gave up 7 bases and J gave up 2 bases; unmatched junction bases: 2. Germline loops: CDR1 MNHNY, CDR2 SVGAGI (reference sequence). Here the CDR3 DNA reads TGTGCCAGCACCCAGGGGGGCAATCAGCCCCAGCATTTT. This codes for CASTQGGNQPQHF.

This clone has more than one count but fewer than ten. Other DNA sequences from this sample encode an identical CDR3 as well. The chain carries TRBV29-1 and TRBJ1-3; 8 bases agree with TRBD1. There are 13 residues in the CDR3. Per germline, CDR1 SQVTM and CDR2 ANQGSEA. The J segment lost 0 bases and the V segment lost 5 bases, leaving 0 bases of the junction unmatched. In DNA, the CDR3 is TGCAGCGTTACAGGGGGCTCTGGAAACACCATATATTTT. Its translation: CSVTGGSGNTIYF.

CDR3 protein: CASSHSMTGGKETQYF. As DNA, the CDR3 is TGTGCCAGCAGCCACTCAATGACAGGGGGCAAGGAGACCCAGTACTTC. The J gene is TRBJ2-5, the V gene TRBV7-9; the match to TRBD1 covers 10 bases. CDR3 length equals 16 residues. J gave up 5 bases and V 5 bases, and 11 bases lay outside the gene matches. CDR1 is SEHNR, CDR2 FQNEAQ, per germline (reference sequence).

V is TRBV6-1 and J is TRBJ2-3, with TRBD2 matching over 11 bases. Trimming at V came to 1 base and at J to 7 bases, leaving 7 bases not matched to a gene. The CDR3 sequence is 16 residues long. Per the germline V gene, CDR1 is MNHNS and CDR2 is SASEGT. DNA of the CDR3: TGTGCCAGCAGTGAAGGAGTAGCGGGAGGGCCGTATACGCAGTATTTT. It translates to CASSEGVAGGPYTQYF.

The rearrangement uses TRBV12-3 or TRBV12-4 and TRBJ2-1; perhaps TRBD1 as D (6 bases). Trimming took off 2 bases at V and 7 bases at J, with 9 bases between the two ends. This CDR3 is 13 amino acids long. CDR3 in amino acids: CASSLPGENEQFF. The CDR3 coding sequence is TGTGCCAGCAGTTTACCAGGGGAGAATGAGCAGTTCTTC.

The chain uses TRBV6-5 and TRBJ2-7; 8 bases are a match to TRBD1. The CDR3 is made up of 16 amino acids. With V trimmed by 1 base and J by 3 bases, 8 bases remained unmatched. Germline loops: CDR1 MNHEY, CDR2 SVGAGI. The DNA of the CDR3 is TGTGCCAGCAGTTACTACCCGGACAGGGACCTCTACGAGCAGTACTTC. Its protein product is CASSYYPDRDLYEQYF.

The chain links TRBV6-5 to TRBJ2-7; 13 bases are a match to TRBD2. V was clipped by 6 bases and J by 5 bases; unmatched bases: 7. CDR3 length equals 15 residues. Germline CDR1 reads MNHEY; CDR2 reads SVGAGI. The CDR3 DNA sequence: TGTGCCAGCAGGCTAGGACTAGCGGGAGCGGACGAGCAGTACTTC. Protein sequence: CASRLGLAGADEQYF.

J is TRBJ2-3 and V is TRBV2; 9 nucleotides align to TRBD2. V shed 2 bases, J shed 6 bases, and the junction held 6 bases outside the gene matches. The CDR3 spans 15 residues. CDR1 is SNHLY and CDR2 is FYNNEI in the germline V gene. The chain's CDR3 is CASSELAGRGDTQYF. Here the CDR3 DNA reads TGTGCCAGCAGTGAACTAGCGGGAAGGGGTGATACGCAGTATTTT.

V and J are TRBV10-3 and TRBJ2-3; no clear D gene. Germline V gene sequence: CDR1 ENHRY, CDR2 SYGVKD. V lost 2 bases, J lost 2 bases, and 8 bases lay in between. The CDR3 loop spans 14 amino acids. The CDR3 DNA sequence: TGTGCCATCAGTGAGGGCAGGTCCACAGATACGCAGTATTTT. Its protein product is CAISEGRSTDTQYF.

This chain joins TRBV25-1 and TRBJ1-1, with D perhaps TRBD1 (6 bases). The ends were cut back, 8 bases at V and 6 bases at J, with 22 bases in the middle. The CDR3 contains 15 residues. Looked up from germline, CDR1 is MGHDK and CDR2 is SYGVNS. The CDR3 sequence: CASGTNRERSSEAFF. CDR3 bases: TGTGCCAGCGGTACCAACAGGGAAAGGTCCTCTGAAGCTTTCTTT. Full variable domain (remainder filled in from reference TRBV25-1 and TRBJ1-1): EADIYQTPRYLVIGTGKKITLECSQTMGHDKMYWYQQDPGMELHLIHYSYGVNSTEKGDLSSESTVSRIRTEHFPLTLESARPSHTSQYLCASGTNRERSSEAFFGQGTRLTVV.

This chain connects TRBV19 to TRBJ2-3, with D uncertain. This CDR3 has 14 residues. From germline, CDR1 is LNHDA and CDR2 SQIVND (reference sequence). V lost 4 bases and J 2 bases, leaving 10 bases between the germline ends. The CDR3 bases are TGTGCCAGTAGTAGTCACAGAGCCACAGATACGCAGTATTTT. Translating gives CASSSHRATDTQYF.

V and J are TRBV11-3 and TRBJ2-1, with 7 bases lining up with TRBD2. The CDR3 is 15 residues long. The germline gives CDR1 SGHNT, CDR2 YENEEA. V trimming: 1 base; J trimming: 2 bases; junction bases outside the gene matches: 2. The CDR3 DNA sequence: TGTGCCAGCAGCTTAGGGAGCGGGACCTACAATGAGCAGTTCTTC. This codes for CASSLGSGTYNEQFF.

This CDR3 reads CASSPTWMAGGPGEQYF. DNA for the CDR3: TGTGCCAGCAGCCCTACATGGATGGCGGGAGGGCCGGGGGAGCAGTACTTC. The chain has TRBV5-4 and TRBJ2-7; the match to TRBD2 covers 9 bases. From germline, CDR1 is SGHNT and CDR2 YYREEE (reference sequence). The CDR3 has 17 residues. V gave up 4 bases and J gave up 7 bases; unmatched junction bases: 18. Full variable domain (missing parts from reference TRBV5-4 and TRBJ2-7): ETGVTQSPTHLIKTRGQQVTLRCSSQSGHNTVSWYQQALGQGPQFIFQYYREEENGRGNFPPRFSGLQFPNYSSELNVNALELDDSALYLCASSPTWMAGGPGEQYFGPGTRLTVT.

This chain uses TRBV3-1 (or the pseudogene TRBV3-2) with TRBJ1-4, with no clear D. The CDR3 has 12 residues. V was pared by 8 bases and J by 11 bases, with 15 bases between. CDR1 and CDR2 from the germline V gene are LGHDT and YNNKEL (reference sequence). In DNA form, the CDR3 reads TGTGCCAGCGGCTCTCCCAGTTATAAACTGTTTTTT. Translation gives CASGSPSYKLFF.

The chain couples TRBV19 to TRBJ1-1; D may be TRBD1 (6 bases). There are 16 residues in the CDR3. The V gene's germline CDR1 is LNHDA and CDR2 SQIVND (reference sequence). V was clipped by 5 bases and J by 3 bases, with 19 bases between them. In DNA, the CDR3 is TGTGCCAGTAGTGAGTTGCGGGGGGCGAAGGACACTGAAGCTTTCTTT. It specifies CASSELRGAKDTEAFF.

As DNA, the CDR3 is TGTGCCAGCAGGGTAGCGGGAGGGAATGAGCAGTTCTTC. Translated: CASRVAGGNEQFF. The V call is TRBV6-5, the J call TRBJ2-1; 11 bases are shared with TRBD2. J was trimmed by 7 bases and V by 6 bases; bases with no gene match: 2. The germline CDR1 and CDR2 sequences are MNHEY and SVGAGI. The CDR3 extends over 13 amino acids.

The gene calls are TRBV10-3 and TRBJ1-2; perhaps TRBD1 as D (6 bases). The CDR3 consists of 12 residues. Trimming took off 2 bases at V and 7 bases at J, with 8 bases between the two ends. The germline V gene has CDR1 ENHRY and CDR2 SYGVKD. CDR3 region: CAISEVQGGYTF. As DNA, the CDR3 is TGTGCCATCAGTGAGGTACAGGGTGGCTACACCTTC.

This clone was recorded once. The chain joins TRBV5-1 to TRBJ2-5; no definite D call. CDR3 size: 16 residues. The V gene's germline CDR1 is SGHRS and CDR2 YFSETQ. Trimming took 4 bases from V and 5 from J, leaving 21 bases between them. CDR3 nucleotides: TGCGCCAGCAGCAAAACCTGGGCGACAAGTGGGGAGACCCAGTACTTC. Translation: CASSKTWATSGETQYF.

The CDR3 region has the DNA TGTGCCAGCAGCTTGGGGGGGTGGAGGGCCGAAGGGCTGTTTTTT. Protein: CASSLGGWRAEGLFF. The chain links TRBV5-4 to TRBJ2-2; the D gene is possibly TRBD2 (6 bases). In germline, CDR1 is SGHNT, CDR2 YYREEE (reference sequence). CDR3 length: 15 residues. V shed 0 bases and J shed 13 bases, with 19 bases lying between them.

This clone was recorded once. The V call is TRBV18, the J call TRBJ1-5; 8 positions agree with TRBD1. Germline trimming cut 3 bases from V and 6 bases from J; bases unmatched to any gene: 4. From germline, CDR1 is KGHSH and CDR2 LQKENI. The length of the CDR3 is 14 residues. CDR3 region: CASSPDRDSQPQHF. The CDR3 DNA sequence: TGTGCCAGCTCACCGGACAGGGATAGTCAGCCCCAGCATTTT.

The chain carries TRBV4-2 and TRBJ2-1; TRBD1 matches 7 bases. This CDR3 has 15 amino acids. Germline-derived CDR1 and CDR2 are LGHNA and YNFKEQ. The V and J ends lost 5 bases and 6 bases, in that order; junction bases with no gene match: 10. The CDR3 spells CASSEDDRVSNEQFF. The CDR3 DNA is TGTGCCAGCAGCGAGGATGACAGGGTGTCCAATGAGCAGTTCTTC.

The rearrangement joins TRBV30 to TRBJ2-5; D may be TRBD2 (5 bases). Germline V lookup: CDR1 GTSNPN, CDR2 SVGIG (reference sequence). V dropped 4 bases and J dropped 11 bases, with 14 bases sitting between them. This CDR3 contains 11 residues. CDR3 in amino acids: CAWNGKEEQYF. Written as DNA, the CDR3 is TGTGCCTGGAACGGGAAGGAGGAGCAGTACTTC.

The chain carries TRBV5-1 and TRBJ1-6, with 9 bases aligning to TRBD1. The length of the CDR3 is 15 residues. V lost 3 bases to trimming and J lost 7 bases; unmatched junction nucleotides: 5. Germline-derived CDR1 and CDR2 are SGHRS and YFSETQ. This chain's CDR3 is CASSSDRGRNSPLHF. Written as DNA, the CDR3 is TGCGCCAGCAGCTCGGACAGGGGAAGGAATTCACCCCTCCACTTT.

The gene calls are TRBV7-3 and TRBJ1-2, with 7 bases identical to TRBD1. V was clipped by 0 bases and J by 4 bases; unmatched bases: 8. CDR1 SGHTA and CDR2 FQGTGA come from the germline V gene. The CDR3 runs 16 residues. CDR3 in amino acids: CASSLTKRGTVYGYTF. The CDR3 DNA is TGTGCCAGCAGCTTAACTAAAAGGGGGACAGTCTATGGCTACACCTTC.

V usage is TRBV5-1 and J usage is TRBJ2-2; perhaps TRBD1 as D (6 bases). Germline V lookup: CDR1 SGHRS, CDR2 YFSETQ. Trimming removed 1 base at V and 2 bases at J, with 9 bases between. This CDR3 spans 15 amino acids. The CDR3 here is CASSLLGANTGELFF. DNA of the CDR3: TGCGCCAGCAGCTTGCTGGGGGCCAACACCGGGGAGCTGTTTTTT.

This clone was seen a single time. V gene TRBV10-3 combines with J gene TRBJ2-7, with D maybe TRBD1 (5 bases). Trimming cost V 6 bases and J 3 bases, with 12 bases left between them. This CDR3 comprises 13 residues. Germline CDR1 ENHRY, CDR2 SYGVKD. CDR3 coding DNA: TGTGCCATCAGCGATAGACAGTTCTACGAGCAGTACTTC. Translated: CAISDRQFYEQYF.

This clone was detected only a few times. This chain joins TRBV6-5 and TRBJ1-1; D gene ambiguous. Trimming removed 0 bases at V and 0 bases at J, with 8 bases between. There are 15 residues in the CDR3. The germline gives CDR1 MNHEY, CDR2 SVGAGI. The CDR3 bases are TGTGCCAGCAGTTACTCCTTTTCAGTGAACACTGAAGCTTTCTTT. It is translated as CASSYSFSVNTEAFF.

CDR3 sequence (DNA): TGTGCCACCTACCAGGACGATACAGGGGACGAAAAACTGTTTTTT. Its protein product is CATYQDDTGDEKLFF. The V and J genes are TRBV15 and TRBJ1-4; 7 bases are a match to TRBD1. Germline V gene sequence: CDR1 LNHNV, CDR2 YYDKDF (reference sequence). The CDR3 sequence is 15 residues long. After removal of 8 bases from V and 8 bases from J, the junction contained 14 bases not matched to a gene.

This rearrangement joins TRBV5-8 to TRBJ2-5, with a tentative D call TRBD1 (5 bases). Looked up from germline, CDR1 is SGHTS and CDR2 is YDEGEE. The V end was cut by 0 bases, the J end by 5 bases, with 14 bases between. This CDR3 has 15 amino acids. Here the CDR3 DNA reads TGTGCCAGCAGCTTGGACAGGAGACTTTGGGAGACCCAGTACTTC. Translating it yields CASSLDRRLWETQYF.

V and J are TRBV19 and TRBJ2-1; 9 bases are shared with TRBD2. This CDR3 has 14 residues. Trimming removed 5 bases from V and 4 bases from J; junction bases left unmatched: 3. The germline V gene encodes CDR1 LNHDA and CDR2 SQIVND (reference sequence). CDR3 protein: CASSGGLAYNEQFF. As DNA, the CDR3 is TGTGCCAGTAGTGGGGGACTAGCATACAATGAGCAGTTCTTC.